These 23 T cell receptor beta chains came from one sample sequenced in a study of cytomegalovirus exposure and HLA in healthy donors. PCR involved 60 Vbeta and 13 Jbeta primers. TCRdb's copy holds only in-frame clones and misses some; the assay was immunoSEQ multiplex PCR. Here the sample spans about 160,000 clones, 80% to 85% being singletons. The sequencing input was PBMCs. These receptors all stem from a girl aged 2 to 10 in good health and CMV-seropositive.

CDR3 sequence (DNA): TGTGCCAGCAGTGAAGAATATCCCTACACCTTC. It specifies CASSEEYPYTF. This rearrangement joins TRBV6-1 to TRBJ1-2, with D unclear. Germline CDR1 and CDR2: MNHNS and SASEGT. The V and J ends lost 1 base and 10 bases respectively, with 7 bases between them. The CDR3 runs to 11 residues.

The V and J genes are TRBV28 and TRBJ2-1, with D unclear. CDR1 is MDHEN and CDR2 is SYDVKM in the germline V gene. The CDR3 runs to 13 residues. Trimming pared 3 bases from V and 2 bases from J, leaving 5 bases between. The CDR3 DNA follows: TGTGCCAGCAGTTTGTATCCCTACAATGAGCAGTTCTTC. This encodes CASSLYPYNEQFF.

This clone was seen only a few times. V and J are TRBV10-3 and TRBJ2-7; 9 nucleotides line up with TRBD1. The J segment lost 3 bases and the V segment lost 4 bases, leaving 1 base of the junction unmatched. CDR1 is ENHRY, CDR2 SYGVKD, per germline. CDR3 size: 13 residues. For the CDR3, the DNA is TGTGCCATCAGTGGGACAGGGGACTACGAGCAGTACTTC. As protein: CAISGTGDYEQYF.

This clone was counted once. The chain uses TRBV27 and TRBJ1-2; 8 bases line up with TRBD1. The CDR3 runs to 15 residues. After removal of 5 bases from V and 5 bases from J, the junction contained 10 bases not matched to a gene. The V gene's germline CDR1 is MNHEY and CDR2 SMNVEV (reference sequence). CDR3 DNA: TGTGCCAGCAGTAGCCGGGCCAGGGGGCGGTATGGCTACACCTTC. It is translated as CASSSRARGRYGYTF.

The chain uses TRBV18 and TRBJ2-7; tentative D call: TRBD2 (5 bases). The length of the CDR3 is 13 residues. Trimming pared 3 bases from V and 5 bases from J, leaving 11 bases between. CDR1 is KGHSH, CDR2 LQKENI, per germline. Here the CDR3 reads CASSPDYANEQYF. The CDR3 DNA reads as TGTGCCAGCTCACCCGACTACGCCAACGAGCAGTACTTC.

The chain is built from TRBV13 and TRBJ2-1; no firm D call. Trimming left V 3 bases short and J 10 bases short, with 10 bases between. The CDR3 runs 12 residues. Germline V gene sequence: CDR1 PRHDT, CDR2 FYEKMQ (reference sequence). The CDR3 nucleotides read TGTGCCAGCAGCTTGACGGTGGGCGAGCAGTTCTTC. This gives the protein CASSLTVGEQFF. The variable domain in full, completed from reference TRBV13 and TRBJ2-1, reads AAGVIQSPRHLIKEKRETATLKCYPIPRHDTVYWYQQGPGQDPQFLISFYEKMQSDKGSIPDRFSAQQFSDYHSELNMSSLELGDSALYFCASSLTVGEQFFGPGTRLTVL.

The chain recombines TRBV30 with TRBJ2-5; the D gene is possibly TRBD2 (6 bases). The CDR3 sequence is 21 residues long. With 0 bases removed from V and 5 bases from J, the gap between germline ends came to 34 bases. Germline CDR1 and CDR2: GTSNPN and SVGIG (reference sequence). The CDR3 DNA follows: TGTGCCTGGAGTGTAGGCGTCGTACCCGGGAGAGTCGGTACGAACAGGGAGACCCAGTACTTC. As protein: CAWSVGVVPGRVGTNRETQYF.

The V gene is TRBV5-4, the J gene TRBJ1-2, with 9 bases that match TRBD1. Germline V lookup: CDR1 SGHNT, CDR2 YYREEE (reference sequence). J was trimmed by 4 bases and V by 4 bases; bases with no gene match: 14. The CDR3 contains 17 residues. CDR3 in amino acids: CASSPGATGGVGYGYTF. In DNA, the CDR3 is TGTGCCAGCAGCCCAGGGGCTACAGGGGGCGTCGGCTATGGCTACACCTTC.

V gene TRBV4-1 combines with J gene TRBJ2-1; maybe TRBD1 (6 bases). Germline V lookup: CDR1 MGHRA, CDR2 YSYEKL. Trimming took 2 bases from V and 2 from J, leaving 25 bases between them. This CDR3 has 20 amino acids. CDR3 bases: TGCGCCAGCAGCCAACCATTCACAGGGCCTCATGGCAGGGCCTACAATGAGCAGTTCTTC. It yields the protein CASSQPFTGPHGRAYNEQFF.

With respect to this clone: The conserved closing phenylalanine or tryptophan is absent in this CDR3, likely reflecting a read error. J is TRBJ1-1 and V is TRBV29-1; no definite D call. This CDR3 contains 13 residues. Germline lookup yields CDR1 SQVTM and CDR2 ANQGSEA. V gave up 5 bases and J gave up 0 bases, with 10 bases separating them. The CDR3 region is CSVSARVNTEAFV. CDR3 in DNA: TGCAGCGTTTCAGCGCGGGTGAACACTGAAGCTTTCGTT.

V usage is TRBV18 and J usage is TRBJ1-1, with TRBD1 matching over 8 bases. Per the germline V gene, CDR1 is KGHSH and CDR2 is LQKENI. V shed 3 bases and J 1 base; nucleotides not matched to a gene: 4. CDR3 length: 15 residues. This chain's CDR3 is CASSPIGQGNTEAFF. The CDR3 DNA reads as TGTGCCAGCTCACCGATAGGACAGGGGAACACTGAAGCTTTCTTT.

The chain links TRBV20-1 to TRBJ1-5; D perhaps matches TRBD1 (5 bases). This CDR3 is 10 amino acids long. From germline, CDR1 is DFQATT and CDR2 SNEGSKA (reference sequence). The V end was cut by 7 bases, the J end by 9 bases, with 10 bases between. CDR3 residues: CSVGRSPQHF. The CDR3 nucleotides read TGCAGTGTGGGGCGATCGCCCCAGCATTTT.

The chain is built from TRBV7-9 and TRBJ2-5; D perhaps matches TRBD2 (6 bases). Germline assignment: CDR1 SEHNR and CDR2 FQNEAQ (reference sequence). Trimming removed 1 base from V and 5 bases from J, with 11 bases in between. This CDR3 is built from 14 residues. CDR3 sequence reads: CASSLGLDGETQYF. The DNA of the CDR3 is TGTGCCAGCAGCTTAGGACTAGACGGGGAGACCCAGTACTTC.

This clone was observed a few times. The chain employs TRBV18 and TRBJ1-5, with D unclear. The CDR3 totals 12 residues. Trimming took off 2 bases at V and 6 bases at J, with 5 bases between the two ends. Per the germline V gene, CDR1 is KGHSH and CDR2 is LQKENI. The CDR3, as DNA: TGTGCCAGCTCACCAGGCTCTCAGCCCCAGCATTTT. It translates to CASSPGSQPQHF.

J is TRBJ2-3 and V is TRBV4-2; 9 bases are shared with TRBD2. The CDR3 runs 16 residues. CDR1 is LGHNA, CDR2 YNFKEQ, per germline. The trim removed 2 bases at V and 3 bases at J, leaving 6 bases unmatched. The CDR3 nucleotides are TGTGCCAGCAGCCAACTTATCAGCGGGGGGACAGATACGCAGTATTTT. It is translated as CASSQLISGGTDTQYF.

V usage is TRBV19 and J usage is TRBJ2-7, with D possibly being TRBD2 (6 bases). Germline CDR1 is LNHDA and CDR2 is SQIVND (reference sequence). The ends were cut back, 5 bases at V and 0 bases at J, with 11 bases in the middle. This CDR3 is built from 14 residues. CDR3 residues: CASSSGLGSYEQYF. The CDR3 nucleotides are TGTGCCAGTAGTTCGGGACTTGGCTCCTACGAGCAGTACTTC. Using reference TRBV19 and TRBJ2-7 for the parts outside the CDR3, the full variable domain is DGGITQSPKYLFRKEGQNVTLSCEQNLNHDAMYWYRQDPGQGLRLIYYSQIVNDFQKGDIAEGYSVSREKKESFPLTVTSAQKNPTAFYLCASSSGLGSYEQYFGPGTRLTVT.

The rearrangement links TRBV6-6 to TRBJ2-7, with 10 bases that match TRBD2. Losses at the gene ends were 5 bases for V and 7 bases for J; bases not matched to a gene: 11. Germline V gives CDR1 MNHNY, CDR2 SVGAGI (reference sequence). The CDR3 sequence is 15 residues long. DNA for the CDR3: TGTGCCAGCAGTCGACTAAGCGGGAGGGCCGGTGAGCAGTACTTC. As protein: CASSRLSGRAGEQYF.

The chain couples TRBV5-1 to TRBJ1-2, with D uncertain. The CDR3 extends over 14 amino acids. The V and J ends lost 4 bases and 4 bases respectively, with 14 bases between them. Looked up from germline, CDR1 is SGHRS and CDR2 is YFSETQ. DNA for the CDR3: TGCGCCAGCAGCCCCGAGGGAGCACTCTATGGCTACACCTTC. As protein: CASSPEGALYGYTF.

The chain recombines TRBV19 with TRBJ1-5, with D perhaps matching TRBD1 (5 bases). Trimming took off 7 bases at V and 4 bases at J, with 26 bases between the two ends. This CDR3 is built from 18 residues. Germline V gives CDR1 LNHDA, CDR2 SQIVND (reference sequence). The CDR3 DNA reads TGTGCCAGTAACAGCCCCCTTGGGGCAGGGCCCTCTAATCAGCCCCAGCATTTT. This codes for CASNSPLGAGPSNQPQHF.

The rearrangement uses TRBV9 and TRBJ2-7; 9 nucleotides match TRBD2. CDR3 size: 16 residues. Germline V gene data show CDR1 as SGDLS and CDR2 as YYNGEE. Losses at the gene ends were 0 bases for V and 10 bases for J; bases not matched to a gene: 14. The CDR3 reads CASSVANTQAGGLQYF. DNA for the CDR3: TGTGCCAGCAGCGTAGCTAACACGCAAGCGGGAGGTCTCCAGTACTTC. The full variable domain, in which reference TRBV9 and TRBJ2-7 provide the parts outside the CDR3, is DSGVTQTPKHLITATGQRVTLRCSPRSGDLSVYWYQQSLDQGLQFLIQYYNGEERAKGNILERFSAQQFPDLHSELNLSSLELGDSALYFCASSVANTQAGGLQYFGPGTRLTVT.

The chain joins TRBV30 to TRBJ2-1; D gene ambiguous. CDR1 and CDR2 from the germline V gene are GTSNPN and SVGIG (reference sequence). CDR3 length equals 13 residues. The V gene lost 2 bases and the J gene lost 3 bases, with 8 bases spanning the gap. The CDR3 here is CAWSPTRYNEQFF. CDR3 coding DNA: TGTGCCTGGAGTCCCACTCGCTACAATGAGCAGTTCTTC.

The chain links TRBV4-1 to TRBJ2-1, with TRBD2 matching over 13 bases. V lost 3 bases, J lost 7 bases, and 21 bases stayed unmatched. The CDR3 has 21 residues. Germline V gene data show CDR1 as MGHRA and CDR2 as YSYEKL. The CDR3 protein is CASSHTTVGTSGIGANNEQFF. The DNA of the CDR3 is TGCGCCAGCAGCCATACTACCGTCGGGACTAGCGGGATCGGGGCGAATAATGAGCAGTTCTTC.

The chain recombines TRBV7-3 with TRBJ2-7; D might be TRBD1 (6 bases). Germline values: CDR1 SGHTA, CDR2 FQGTGA. Deletions cut 4 bases from V and 2 bases from J, with 15 bases between. The CDR3 totals 15 residues. The CDR3 protein is CASSSLWDTPYEQYF. The CDR3 DNA follows: TGTGCCAGCAGCTCGCTTTGGGACACCCCCTACGAGCAGTACTTC. The variable domain in full, with the rest retrieved from reference TRBV7-3 and TRBJ2-7, is GAGVSQTPSNKVTEKGKYVELRCDPISGHTALYWYRQSLGQGPEFLIYFQGTGAADDSGLPNDRFFAVRPEGSVSTLKIQRTERGDSAVYLCASSSLWDTPYEQYFGPGTRLTVT.